These 14 T cell receptor beta chains were sequenced from one sample in a study of cytomegalovirus exposure and HLA in healthy donors. The PCR employed 60 Vbeta primers together with 13 Jbeta primers. Generated by immunoSEQ multiplex PCR, the TCRdb table keeps only in-frame clones and is missing some. The table has fewer than 200,000 clones, around four fifths seen once; the top ten hold more than 1.5%. The sequencing input was PBMCs. These receptors came from a middle-aged man in good health and CMV-seropositive.

J is TRBJ2-1 and V is TRBV4-2, with 7 bases fitting TRBD2. Germline CDR1 is LGHNA and CDR2 is YNFKEQ. J was trimmed by 0 bases and V by 6 bases; bases with no gene match: 5. CDR3 size: 15 residues. The CDR3 region has the DNA TGTGCCAGCAGGCTACTAGCGACCTCCTACAATGAGCAGTTCTTC. Translated, it gives CASRLLATSYNEQFF.

This rearrangement joins TRBV19 to TRBJ2-2; D perhaps matches TRBD1 (6 bases). Germline CDR1 and CDR2: LNHDA and SQIVND (reference sequence). The CDR3 has 15 amino acids. With 6 bases removed from V and 5 bases from J, the gap between germline ends came to 16 bases. This CDR3 reads CASSLNRVRTGELFF. CDR3 sequence (DNA): TGTGCCAGTAGCTTGAACAGGGTTAGGACCGGGGAGCTGTTTTTT.

The rearrangement links TRBV14 to TRBJ2-3; 12 bases fit TRBD2. V lost 4 bases and J lost 2; bases outside the gene matches: 4. CDR3 length equals 16 residues. Germline CDR1 is SGHDN and CDR2 is FVKESK. The CDR3 bases are TGTGCCAGCAGCCTTTGGACTAGCGGGAACACAGATACGCAGTATTTT. The encoded protein is CASSLWTSGNTDTQYF.

The chain employs TRBV7-2 and TRBJ2-2; 8 bases fit TRBD2. This CDR3 is 18 amino acids long. Germline loops: CDR1 SGHTA, CDR2 FQGNSA. Trimming at V came to 0 bases and at J to 0 bases, leaving 6 bases not matched to a gene. CDR3 sequence reads: CASSLARLAGANTGELFF. CDR3 sequence (DNA): TGTGCCAGCAGCTTAGCCCGGCTAGCGGGCGCGAACACCGGGGAGCTGTTTTTT.

The chain combines TRBV7-9 with TRBJ2-2; D gene uncertain. CDR3 length: 13 amino acids. The ends were cut back, 4 bases at V and 6 bases at J, with 9 bases in the middle. The germline CDR1 and CDR2 sequences are SEHNR and FQNEAQ (reference sequence). CDR3 loop: CASSSYPAGELFF. The CDR3 nucleotides read TGTGCCAGCAGCTCCTATCCGGCCGGGGAGCTGTTTTTT.

This chain links TRBV5-1 with TRBJ2-1; 9 bases fit TRBD2. Per germline, CDR1 SGHRS and CDR2 YFSETQ. This CDR3 spans 15 amino acids. Losses at the gene ends were 3 bases for V and 12 bases for J; bases not matched to a gene: 13. The CDR3 region has the DNA TGCGCCAGCAGCTCCTTTGCGGGAGGGGGGTTAGGGCAGTTCTTC. It translates to CASSSFAGGGLGQFF.

This clone has just a few counts. Other nucleotide sequences from this sample produce the same CDR3. This chain uses TRBV9 with TRBJ2-7; D gene uncertain. Trimming stripped 0 bases from V and 0 bases from J, with 7 bases between. The germline V gene has CDR1 SGDLS and CDR2 YYNGEE. CDR3 length: 14 residues. The DNA for the CDR3 is TGTGCCAGCAGCGTAGATTGGAGCTCCTACGAGCAGTACTTC. Residues: CASSVDWSSYEQYF.

This chain uses TRBV9 with TRBJ1-3; D may be TRBD1 (6 bases). The CDR3 totals 15 residues. Deletions cut 3 bases from V and 0 bases from J, with 10 bases between. The V gene's germline CDR1 is SGDLS and CDR2 YYNGEE. CDR3 coding DNA: TGTGCCAGCAGCGCCCGGACAGACTCTGGAAACACCATATATTTT. Protein sequence: CASSARTDSGNTIYF.

This chain joins TRBV5-1 and TRBJ2-7; 7 bases agree with TRBD1. Germline V lookup: CDR1 SGHRS, CDR2 YFSETQ. The CDR3 is made up of 16 amino acids. V was pared by 3 bases and J by 7 bases, with 16 bases of the junction left unmatched. The CDR3 DNA follows: TGCGCCAGCAGCTCCGAACCCTTGGGACAGCCTGGGGAGCAGTACTTC. Its translation is CASSSEPLGQPGEQYF.

This clone was detected only once. The chain uses TRBV27 and TRBJ2-7; 10 bases match TRBD1. The germline gives CDR1 MNHEY, CDR2 SMNVEV (reference sequence). This CDR3 has 14 residues. V trimming: 6 bases; J trimming: 3 bases; junction bases outside the gene matches: 5. CDR3 residues: CASSLRTGGYEQYF. Here the CDR3 DNA reads TGTGCCAGCAGCCTCCGGACAGGGGGCTACGAGCAGTACTTC.

The CDR3 reads CASSLSTSGSYEQFF. The CDR3 nucleotides read TGTGCCAGCAGCTTATCCACTAGCGGGAGCTATGAGCAGTTCTTC. This chain connects TRBV7-6 to TRBJ2-1; 11 bases are shared with TRBD2. J lost 8 bases, V lost 2 bases, and 5 bases had no gene match. Germline-derived CDR1 and CDR2 are SGHVS and FNYEAQ. The CDR3 totals 15 residues. The full variable domain, rest sourced from reference TRBV7-6 and TRBJ2-1, is GAGVSQSPRYKVTKRGQDVALRCDPISGHVSLYWYRQALGQGPEFLTYFNYEAQQDKSGLPNDRFSAERPEGSISTLTIQRTEQRDSAMYRCASSLSTSGSYEQFFGPGTRLTVL.

This chain connects TRBV29-1 to TRBJ2-6; D is unclear. Germline V gives CDR1 SQVTM, CDR2 ANQGSEA. Trimming removed 3 bases at V and 0 bases at J, with 9 bases between. The CDR3 runs 15 residues. CDR3 sequence reads: CSVEVRISGANVLTF. In nucleotides, the CDR3 is TGCAGCGTTGAGGTGCGAATCTCTGGGGCCAACGTCCTGACTTTC.

The chain links TRBV6-1 to TRBJ1-1, with TRBD1 matching over 7 bases. Germline V gene data show CDR1 as MNHNS and CDR2 as SASEGT. Trimming took 9 bases from V and 0 from J; bases not matched to a gene: 10. The CDR3 has 15 residues. CDR3 amino acids: CARSRQGLLNTEAFF. The CDR3 DNA reads TGTGCCAGGTCTCGACAGGGCCTATTGAACACTGAAGCTTTCTTT.

The table lists this clone with a count of one. The CDR3, as DNA: TGTGCCAGCAGCATTGGACAGGGGGTTGGCAATAAACATTTT. Its protein is CASSIGQGVGNKHF. This rearrangement joins TRBV6-5 to TRBJ1-5; 10 positions match TRBD1. V shed 6 bases and J 16 bases; nucleotides not matched to a gene: 15. The V gene's germline CDR1 is MNHEY and CDR2 SVGAGI. The CDR3 consists of 14 residues.